What follows are 5 T cell receptor beta chains derived from one specimen sequenced in a study of shared clonotypes between healthy human individuals. Naive CD8 isolation took CD45RO-negative cells positively selected for CCR7 and excluded terminally differentiated effector memory CD45RA+ cells. Generated by immunoSEQ multiplex PCR, the TCRdb table keeps only in-frame clones and is missing some. The sample shows around 1.9 million clones, 80% to 95% of them seen only once. The material sequenced was naive CD8+ T cells from PBMCs. The receptor set was obtained from a man in his late teens or twenties in good health. Some clones in this sample may be carry-over from other donors' samples.

The chain couples TRBV5-1 to TRBJ2-3; D is unresolved. Germline loops: CDR1 SGHRS, CDR2 YFSETQ. V dropped 6 bases and J dropped 0 bases, with 11 bases sitting between them. The CDR3 length is 14 residues. CDR3 DNA sequence: TGCGCCAGCAATTTCGAGTTTAGCACAGATACGCAGTATTTT. This translates into CASNFEFSTDTQYF.

V and J are TRBV27 and TRBJ1-5, with TRBD1 matching 9 bases. V was pared by 1 base and J by 4 bases, with 8 bases of the junction left unmatched. CDR3 length: 17 amino acids. Germline CDR1 MNHEY, CDR2 SMNVEV (reference sequence). CDR3 coding DNA: TGTGCCAGCAGTTTATACGGGACAGGGCTTTGGAATCAGCCCCAGCATTTT. It translates to CASSLYGTGLWNQPQHF.

This clone appeared a single time. The rearrangement joins TRBV13 to TRBJ1-1; weak D call: TRBD1 (5 bases). V was trimmed by 3 bases and J by 5 bases, leaving 16 bases between them. The CDR3 length is 15 residues. Germline V gives CDR1 PRHDT, CDR2 FYEKMQ (reference sequence). CDR3 bases: TGTGCCAGCAGCTTGGGGACTGCGGGTGGAACTGAAGCTTTCTTT. Translating it yields CASSLGTAGGTEAFF.

This sequence joins TRBV4-1 and TRBJ2-7; D is possibly TRBD2 (6 bases). CDR1 and CDR2 from the germline V gene are MGHRA and YSYEKL. CDR3 length: 15 residues. The germline V and J ends were trimmed by 0 bases and 0 bases, with 9 bases remaining between them. In nucleotides, the CDR3 is TGCGCCAGCAGCCAAGATTTGGACTACTCCTACGAGCAGTACTTC. Translating it yields CASSQDLDYSYEQYF.

The chain recombines TRBV9 with TRBJ2-7, with TRBD1 identical over 9 bases. V gave up 3 bases and J gave up 5 bases; unmatched junction bases: 9. The germline V gene encodes CDR1 SGDLS and CDR2 YYNGEE. The CDR3 is made up of 15 amino acids. CDR3 bases: TGTGCCAGCAGCGCTACCGGGACAGGGTGGAACGAGCAGTACTTC. This translates into CASSATGTGWNEQYF. The entire variable domain, with the rest obtained from reference TRBV9 and TRBJ2-7, is as follows: DSGVTQTPKHLITATGQRVTLRCSPRSGDLSVYWYQQSLDQGLQFLIQYYNGEERAKGNILERFSAQQFPDLHSELNLSSLELGDSALYFCASSATGTGWNEQYFGPGTRLTVT.